This T cell receptor (beta chain) appears in the sequencing data of a study of T cell responses to AZD1222 COVID-19 vaccine. V shed 5 bases and J 3 bases; nucleotides not matched to a gene: 3. Per germline, CDR1 LNHDA and CDR2 SQIVND (reference sequence). The CDR3 runs to 13 residues. Whole-study results and caveats: CD4 TCRs covered the whole spike, strongest at regions 160-218 and 743-854. Baseline testing showed seropositivity in only a handful of AZD1222 recipients. Spike-specific TCR breadth and depth grew following two AZD1222 doses.

Some clones are missing from TCRdb's copy, which holds only in-frame ones; the method was immunoSEQ multiplex PCR. Of more than 250,000 clones in the sample, approximately 95% were seen once. On this clone itself: Its antigen is not identified.

The V and J genes are TRBV19 and TRBJ2-5; TRBD2 aligns across 7 bases. Sequencing used peripheral blood, obtained on day 0 of AZD1222 vaccination. The receptor comes from an adult in good health. The CDR3 loop reads CASSGGTKETQYF. The CDR3 DNA is TGTGCCAGTAGTGGGGGGACTAAAGAGACCCAGTACTTC.